This entry lists 21 T cell receptor beta chains sequenced from one sample in a study of metastatic and nonmetastatic thyroid tumors. Prior to thyroid surgery, none of the patients had received any treatment. With MiXCR, TCRdb called clones anew from the PCR reads. Of about 15,000 clones listed, about 23% are singletons. Sequences were obtained from tumor tissue. The source of these receptors is a female donor with papillary thyroid cancer or a benign thyroid nodule (not recorded which). Some clones in this sample may be carry-over from other donors' samples.

The chain is built from TRBV20-1 and TRBJ1-2; unclear D gene. V gave up 0 bases and J gave up 5 bases, with 7 bases separating them. The CDR3 sequence is 12 residues long. Germline CDR1 reads DFQATT; CDR2 reads SNEGSKA (reference sequence). In DNA form, the CDR3 reads TGCAGTGCTAGAGAAGGTCGTTATGGCTACACCTTC. Amino acid sequence: CSAREGRYGYTF.

This clone was seen a few times. V usage is TRBV6-1 and J usage is TRBJ2-3; the match to TRBD1 covers 11 bases. The CDR3 length is 14 residues. V dropped 3 bases and J dropped 4; count of bases not matched to a gene: 0. From germline, CDR1 is MNHNS and CDR2 SASEGT. The DNA for the CDR3 is TGTGCCAGCAGTGAGGACAGGGGGCCAGATACGCAGTATTTT. Its translation: CASSEDRGPDTQYF.

V usage is TRBV7-2 and J usage is TRBJ2-7; 14 nucleotides line up with TRBD2. CDR1 and CDR2 (germline): SGHTA, FQGNSA. The CDR3 loop spans 15 amino acids. V lost 4 bases to trimming and J lost 5 bases; unmatched junction nucleotides: 4. As DNA, the CDR3 is TGTGCCAGCAGCTCGGGACTAGCGGGAGCTAACGAGCAGTACTTC. Encoded protein: CASSSGLAGANEQYF.

V usage is TRBV6-1 and J usage is TRBJ2-7; 8 nucleotides align to TRBD2. The CDR3 is 13 amino acids. Germline-derived CDR1 and CDR2 are MNHNS and SASEGT. V was pared by 10 bases and J by 4 bases, with 9 bases of the junction left unmatched. The CDR3 coding sequence is TGTGCCATCATTGAACAGCGGGAGTACGAGCAGTACTTC. Its translation: CAIIEQREYEQYF.

The V and J genes are TRBV7-2 and TRBJ2-7; 12 bases map to TRBD2. The CDR3 covers 15 residues. Germline values: CDR1 SGHTA, CDR2 FQGNSA. V was clipped by 4 bases and J by 1 base; unmatched bases: 2. CDR3 protein: CASSWTSGTSYEQYF. For the CDR3, the DNA is TGTGCCAGCAGCTGGACTAGCGGGACGTCCTACGAGCAGTACTTC.

V gene TRBV19 combines with J gene TRBJ2-7, with D maybe TRBD1 (6 bases). The CDR3 covers 14 residues. V was trimmed by 1 base and J by 3 bases, leaving 10 bases between them. Germline-derived CDR1 and CDR2 are LNHDA and SQIVND (reference sequence). The CDR3 loop is CASSIGPGDYEQYF. Here the CDR3 DNA reads TGTGCCAGTAGTATAGGGCCAGGGGACTACGAGCAGTACTTC.

This clone was seen a handful of times. The chain uses TRBV11-2 and TRBJ2-1; the D is unclear. Germline loops: CDR1 SGHAT, CDR2 FQNNGV. There are 13 residues in the CDR3. Trimming removed 0 bases at V and 10 bases at J, with 10 bases between. CDR3 protein: CASSLETFGEQFF. CDR3 sequence (DNA): TGTGCCAGCAGCTTAGAAACGTTCGGGGAGCAGTTCTTC.

This clone was seen at least ten times. The rearrangement uses TRBV6-1 and TRBJ1-2; D gene ambiguous. Germline V lookup: CDR1 MNHNS, CDR2 SASEGT. The CDR3 loop spans 13 amino acids. The ends were cut back, 9 bases at V and 2 bases at J, with 13 bases in the middle. Written as DNA, the CDR3 is TGTGCCAGTGGCCCAGGCCCGAACTATGGCTACACCTTC. It translates to CASGPGPNYGYTF.

The V gene is TRBV20-1, the J gene TRBJ1-5; maybe TRBD1 (5 bases). V lost 1 base and J 4 bases, leaving 14 bases between the germline ends. CDR1 and CDR2 from the germline V gene are DFQATT and SNEGSKA (reference sequence). This CDR3 spans 15 amino acids. In nucleotides, the CDR3 is TGCAGTGCTAGAGCCAGCCTCGGGGGTAATCAGCCCCAGCATTTT. Amino acids: CSARASLGGNQPQHF.

Remarks on this clone: A junction end diverges from the germline sequence, so it may reflect a read error. The CDR3 DNA sequence: TGTGCCAACAGTTTTGGCACCGGGGCCAACGTCCTGACTTTC. This translates into CANSFGTGANVLTF. The chain combines TRBV6-1 with TRBJ2-6; no clear D. Germline lookup yields CDR1 MNHNS and CDR2 SASEGT. CDR3 size: 14 residues.

Written as DNA, the CDR3 is TGCAGTGCTCAGGGCCGAGAGGCAACCGAGCAGTACTTC. Amino acid sequence: CSAQGREATEQYF. The V call is TRBV20-1, the J call TRBJ2-7, with D tentatively TRBD1 (5 bases). In germline, CDR1 is DFQATT, CDR2 SNEGSKA (reference sequence). The V end lost 5 bases, the J end lost 6 bases, and 17 bases lay between the germline ends. The CDR3 consists of 13 residues.

This clone was found many times. This sequence joins TRBV6-5 and TRBJ1-2; D might be TRBD1 (5 bases). Trimming cost V 0 bases and J 4 bases, with 12 bases left between them. In germline, CDR1 is MNHEY, CDR2 SVGAGI. The CDR3 is 15 amino acids. Here the CDR3 DNA reads TGTGCCAGCAGTTACTCGATTCAGGGTGGCTATGGCTACACCTTC. The encoded protein is CASSYSIQGGYGYTF.

This clone came up many times. The CDR3 region is CASSTLEAGDGETQYF. The CDR3 DNA reads as TGTGCCAGTAGTACGCTTGAAGCGGGAGACGGAGAGACCCAGTACTTC. V is TRBV19 and J is TRBJ2-5; 8 bases match TRBD2. The CDR3 sequence is 16 residues long. CDR1 and CDR2 (germline): LNHDA, SQIVND (reference sequence). Trimming took 4 bases from V and 4 from J; bases not matched to a gene: 11. Full variable domain (missing parts from reference TRBV19 and TRBJ2-5): DGGITQSPKYLFRKEGQNVTLSCEQNLNHDAMYWYRQDPGQGLRLIYYSQIVNDFQKGDIAEGYSVSREKKESFPLTVTSAQKNPTAFYLCASSTLEAGDGETQYFGPGTRLLVL.

Many counts were recorded for this clone. The chain recombines TRBV29-1 with TRBJ1-1; D uncertain. This CDR3 region has 12 residues. From germline, CDR1 is SQVTM and CDR2 ANQGSEA. Trimming cost V 6 bases and J 1 base, with 9 bases left between them. CDR3 sequence: CSVPGRNTEAFF. In DNA form, the CDR3 reads TGCAGCGTACCCGGACGGAACACTGAAGCTTTCTTT.

By sample share, this clone is medium-sized (0.01 to 0.1%). The chain employs TRBV10-3 and TRBJ1-2; the D gene is possibly TRBD1 (6 bases). V was cut by 4 bases and J by 8 bases, with 17 bases left in between. This CDR3 has 14 residues. CDR1 is ENHRY, CDR2 SYGVKD, per germline. The CDR3 DNA reads TGTGCCATCAGTGCTGGAGAAGGGGGGAGCGGCTACACCTTC. It translates to CAISAGEGGSGYTF.

This clone was seen many times. The chain couples TRBV10-2 to TRBJ1-4; D is unclear. This CDR3 contains 14 residues. CDR1 is WSHSY and CDR2 is SAAADI in the germline V gene. V lost 5 bases to trimming and J lost 7 bases, with 14 bases between them. The CDR3 region is CASSSTSPGEKLFF. The CDR3 region has the DNA TGCGCCAGCAGTTCGACATCGCCTGGTGAAAAACTGTTTTTT.

Sample share makes this clone large. Distinct nucleotide sequences in the sample also encode this CDR3. The gene calls are TRBV11-2 and TRBJ2-6; no firm D call. CDR3 length: 15 residues. From germline, CDR1 is SGHAT and CDR2 FQNNGV. V was shortened by 1 base and J by 4 bases, with 8 bases between the two germline ends. The CDR3 loop reads CASSLVASGANVLTF. As DNA, the CDR3 is TGTGCCAGCAGCTTAGTGGCGTCAGGGGCCAACGTCCTGACTTTC.

The gene calls are TRBV6-5 and TRBJ2-2; unclear D gene. Germline CDR1 MNHEY, CDR2 SVGAGI. V lost 0 bases to trimming and J lost 5 bases, with 7 bases between them. CDR3 size: 14 residues. DNA of the CDR3: TGTGCCAGCAGTTACTCGGTTATTACCGGGGAGCTGTTTTTT. This codes for CASSYSVITGELFF.

J is TRBJ2-7 and V is TRBV6-1; D gene ambiguous. This CDR3 has 15 residues. V was cut by 2 bases and J by 0 bases, with 11 bases left in between. Germline V gene data show CDR1 as MNHNS and CDR2 as SASEGT. CDR3 sequence (DNA): TGTGCCAGCAGTGAAAGAGCTAGTAGCTCCTACGAGCAGTACTTC. Translation gives CASSERASSSYEQYF.

The J gene is TRBJ2-1, the V gene TRBV27; 10 positions agree with TRBD2. Germline-derived CDR1 and CDR2 are MNHEY and SMNVEV (reference sequence). After removal of 6 bases from V and 7 bases from J, the junction contained 6 bases not matched to a gene. The CDR3 contains 14 residues. The CDR3 here is CASSKLGLANEQFF. The DNA of the CDR3 is TGTGCCAGCAGCAAATTGGGACTAGCGAATGAGCAGTTCTTC.

The chain joins TRBV5-4 to TRBJ2-1, with 13 bases aligning to TRBD2. V dropped 2 bases and J dropped 6; count of bases not matched to a gene: 5. The CDR3 loop spans 16 amino acids. Per the germline V gene, CDR1 is SGHNT and CDR2 is YYREEE (reference sequence). The CDR3 DNA reads as TGTGCCAGCAGCTTCCTGACTAGCGGGGGGTCCAATGAGCAGTTCTTC. This encodes CASSFLTSGGSNEQFF.